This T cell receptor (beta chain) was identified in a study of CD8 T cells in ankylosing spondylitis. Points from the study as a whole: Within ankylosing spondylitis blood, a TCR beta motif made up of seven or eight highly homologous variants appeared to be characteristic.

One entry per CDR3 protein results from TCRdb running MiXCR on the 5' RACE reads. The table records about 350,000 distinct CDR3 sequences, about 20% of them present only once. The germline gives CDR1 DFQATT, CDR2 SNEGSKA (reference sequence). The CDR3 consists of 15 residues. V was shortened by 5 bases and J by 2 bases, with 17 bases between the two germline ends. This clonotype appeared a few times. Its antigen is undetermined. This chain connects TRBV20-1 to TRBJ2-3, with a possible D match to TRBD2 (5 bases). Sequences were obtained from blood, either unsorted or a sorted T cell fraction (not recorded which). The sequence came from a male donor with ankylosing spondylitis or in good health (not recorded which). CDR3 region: CSAVLLMGDTDTQYF. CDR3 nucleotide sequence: TGCAGTGCTGTCCTGCTTATGGGAGACACAGATACGCAGTATTTT.